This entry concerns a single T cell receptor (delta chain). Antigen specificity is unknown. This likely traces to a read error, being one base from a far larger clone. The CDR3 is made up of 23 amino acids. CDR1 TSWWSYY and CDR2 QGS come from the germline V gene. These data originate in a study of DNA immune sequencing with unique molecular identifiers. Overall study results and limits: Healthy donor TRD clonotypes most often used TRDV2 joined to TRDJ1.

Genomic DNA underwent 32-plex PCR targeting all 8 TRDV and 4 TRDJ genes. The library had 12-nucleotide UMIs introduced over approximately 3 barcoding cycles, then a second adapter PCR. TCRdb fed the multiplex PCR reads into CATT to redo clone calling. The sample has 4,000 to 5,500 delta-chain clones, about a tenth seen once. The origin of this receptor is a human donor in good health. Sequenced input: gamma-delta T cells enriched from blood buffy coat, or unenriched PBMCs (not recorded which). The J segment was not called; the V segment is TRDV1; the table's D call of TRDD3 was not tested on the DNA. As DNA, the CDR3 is TGTGCTCTTGGGGACCTACCAAGGACTTCCTACGTCCGGGGGGGGACGTACACCGATAAATTCATCTTT. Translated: CALGDLPRTSYVRGGTYTDKFIF.